This T cell receptor beta chain originates from a study of blood T cells in healthy people across ages. Whole-study findings and limits: Unknown CMV status may confound age-related changes in expanded clones.

Then a second PCR, running about 6 to 12 cycles, was carried out with a sample-barcoded 5' primer and a J-beta primer mix. Every cDNA molecule carried a tag from a template-switch adaptor bearing 12 random nucleotides. Using its own MiXCR run on the 5' RACE reads, TCRdb lists one record per CDR3 protein. Among roughly 830,000 distinct CDR3 sequences listed, 55% to 65% were seen once. Regarding this clonotype: Its antigen remains unknown.

Samples each had at least 5.5 micrograms of total RNA extracted. The sample was blood. This TCR was sampled from a man aged 25 to 40 in good health.

The CDR3 coding sequence is TGTGCCAGCAGTGAAGGCAGGGTCCAGCCCCAGCATTTT. The encoded protein is CASSEGRVQPQHF. V and J are TRBV6-1 and TRBJ1-5; D is possibly TRBD1 (5 bases). V was shortened by 1 base and J by 7 bases, with 8 bases between the two germline ends. Germline CDR1 reads MNHNS; CDR2 reads SASEGT. This CDR3 comprises 13 residues.